The present entry profiles one T cell receptor (beta chain) with its context. As yet, its antigen is unknown. During the collection period, no donor immune events like infections were recorded. Germline CDR1 SGHTA, CDR2 FQGNSA. The CDR3 loop spans 16 amino acids. The V and J ends lost 0 bases and 0 bases respectively, with 6 bases between them. The assay was immunoSEQ multiplex PCR, and TCRdb's table has in-frame clones only and misses some. The data hold more than 90,000 clones, with around 90% observed a single time. The data were obtained in a study of identifying expanded T cells in peripheral blood. Study-wide results and limits: Approximately two-week clone count variance significantly increased as total template count grew. Over approximately two and four weeks, about 15 and 18 clones changed, versus roughly 1.1 between replicates.

This sequence originates from a person aged 18 to 75 in good health. The chain joins TRBV7-2 to TRBJ2-6; D not certain. Sample: blood. The DNA of the CDR3 is TGTGCCAGCAGCTTAGCCGGGTTCTCTGGGGCCAACGTCCTGACTTTC. Its translation is CASSLAGFSGANVLTF.